The 6 T cell receptor beta chains in this list originate from one sample, sequenced in a study of blood T cell repertoires in COVID-19. The table came from immunoSEQ multiplex PCR; TCRdb's copy has only in-frame clones and leaves some out. The profile shows about 180,000 clones, 80% to 90% of them singletons. The sample comprised peripheral blood. These receptors originate from an elderly woman with COVID-19, enrolled during active disease.

In this sample, this clone turned up a few times. The chain couples TRBV7-2 to TRBJ2-7; 7 bases agree with TRBD1. Germline assignment: CDR1 SGHTA and CDR2 FQGNSA. The CDR3 is made up of 15 amino acids. J was trimmed by 0 bases and V by 3 bases; bases with no gene match: 5. The CDR3 nucleotides read TGTGCCAGCAGCTTTCCGGGACAGAGCTCCTACGAGCAGTACTTC. It specifies CASSFPGQSSYEQYF.

The V and J genes are TRBV9 and TRBJ2-1; 7 positions agree with TRBD2. From germline, CDR1 is SGDLS and CDR2 YYNGEE. CDR3 length: 13 residues. Trimming removed 4 bases from V and 7 bases from J; junction bases left unmatched: 5. CDR3 DNA: TGTGCCAGCAGCAAACTAGCGCAAAATGAGCAGTTCTTC. Protein sequence: CASSKLAQNEQFF. Full variable domain (outside the CDR3, taken from reference TRBV9 and TRBJ2-1): DSGVTQTPKHLITATGQRVTLRCSPRSGDLSVYWYQQSLDQGLQFLIQYYNGEERAKGNILERFSAQQFPDLHSELNLSSLELGDSALYFCASSKLAQNEQFFGPGTRLTVL.

In its sample, this clone was seen a few times. This chain connects TRBV7-2 to TRBJ2-5; 9 bases map to TRBD1. CDR1 is SGHTA, CDR2 FQGNSA, per germline. With V trimmed by 1 base and J by 5 bases, 8 bases remained unmatched. This CDR3 is built from 16 residues. The CDR3 spells CASSLVGQGSTETQYF. DNA of the CDR3: TGTGCCAGCAGCTTAGTCGGACAGGGGAGTACGGAGACCCAGTACTTC.

The rearrangement links TRBV6-5 to TRBJ2-7; TRBD1 aligns across 7 bases. The junction had 6 bases not matched to a gene; V was cut back by 5 bases and J by 5 bases. This CDR3 contains 13 residues. Germline CDR1 and CDR2: MNHEY and SVGAGI. CDR3 coding DNA: TGTGCCAGCAGTCCTACAGGGGTCCACGAGCAGTACTTC. Amino acid sequence: CASSPTGVHEQYF.

This sequence joins TRBV19 and TRBJ1-2; D possibly corresponds to TRBD1 (5 bases). This CDR3 is built from 13 residues. Germline CDR1 LNHDA, CDR2 SQIVND (reference sequence). Trimming removed 3 bases from V and 7 bases from J, with 12 bases in between. The CDR3 DNA follows: TGTGCCAGTAGTATTCAAGGGGCCGGTGGCTACACCTTC. It codes for CASSIQGAGGYTF.

The rearrangement joins TRBV4-1 to TRBJ2-1, with a tentative D call TRBD2 (5 bases). Trimming took 0 bases from V and 15 from J, leaving 18 bases between them. This CDR3 has 14 amino acids. Germline CDR1 reads MGHRA; CDR2 reads YSYEKL. The CDR3 nucleotides read TGCGCCAGCAGCCAAGATTTGGATCGGGGTAAGGGGTTCTTC. Translated, it gives CASSQDLDRGKGFF.